Here is one TCR beta chain with its context. Profiled with immunoSEQ multiplex PCR; TCRdb holds only in-frame clones, not every one. The sample includes some 2 million clones, less than 95% of them seen just once. The data were taken from a study of shared clonotypes between healthy human individuals. Only CD45RO-negative cells positively selected for CCR7 counted as naive CD8 cells, so terminally differentiated effector memory CD45RA+ cells were excluded. Sequencing was done on a sample of naive CD8+ T cells sorted from blood. This receptor was identified in a man between 18 and 35 years old in good health.

The CDR3 sequence: CASSDGGLATYNEQFF. CDR3 bases: TGTGCCAGCAGCGACGGAGGACTAGCAACCTACAATGAGCAGTTCTTC. The chain recombines TRBV9 with TRBJ2-1; 8 nucleotides line up with TRBD2. Germline loops: CDR1 SGDLS, CDR2 YYNGEE. Germline trimming cut 3 bases from V and 2 bases from J; bases unmatched to any gene: 7. The CDR3 spans 16 residues.